This entry describes one T cell receptor beta chain. Amplification used 60 Vbeta primers and 13 Jbeta primers. The method was immunoSEQ multiplex PCR; TCRdb's version includes in-frame clones alone and lacks a portion of them. The sample's table shows 100,000 to 150,000 clones. The data were obtained in a study of cytomegalovirus exposure and HLA in healthy donors. The CDR3 has 15 residues. V lost 2 bases and J lost 2; bases outside the gene matches: 3. Germline V gene lookup returns CDR1 SGHRS and CDR2 YFSETQ. The rearrangement joins TRBV5-1 to TRBJ2-7; 11 bases are shared with TRBD2. The sequence came from a man aged 35-49 years in good health and CMV-seronegative. Sequencing input: PBMCs. CDR3 sequence: CASSLRLAGPYEQYF. For the CDR3, the DNA is TGCGCCAGCAGCTTAAGACTAGCGGGGCCCTACGAGCAGTACTTC.